The next 26 T cell receptor beta chains were all read from a single sample in a study of blood T cell repertoires in COVID-19. Generated by immunoSEQ multiplex PCR, the TCRdb table keeps only in-frame clones and is missing some. The table lists 380,000 or so clones, 89% of them singletons. Specimen: peripheral blood. These receptors originate from a middle-aged man with acute or convalescent COVID-19.

V is TRBV6-5 and J is TRBJ1-2, with D uncertain. In germline, CDR1 is MNHEY, CDR2 SVGAGI. The CDR3 loop spans 13 amino acids. Trimming shortened V by 6 bases and J by 7 bases, and 15 bases separated the two germline ends. CDR3 coding DNA: TGTGCCAGCAGCCGCGGGTCGCTGGTTGGCTACACCTTC. Its translation: CASSRGSLVGYTF.

This chain connects TRBV7-9 to TRBJ2-5; 12 bases map to TRBD1. The CDR3 is 15 amino acids. The junction had 2 bases not matched to a gene; V was cut back by 1 base and J by 5 bases. Germline V gives CDR1 SEHNR, CDR2 FQNEAQ (reference sequence). This CDR3 reads CASSLVGTGGETQYF. As DNA, the CDR3 is TGTGCCAGCAGCTTAGTAGGGACAGGGGGCGAGACCCAGTACTTC.

This clone has only a few counts. The chain uses TRBV6-2 or TRBV6-3 and TRBJ2-3; a weak D match, TRBD1 (6 bases). V lost 0 bases and J 0 bases, leaving 16 bases between the germline ends. Germline loops: CDR1 MNHEY, CDR2 SVGEGT. The CDR3 length is 18 residues. The CDR3: CASSYSLDRATSTDTQYF. As DNA, the CDR3 is TGTGCCAGCAGTTACTCGTTGGACAGAGCCACTAGCACAGATACGCAGTATTTT.

V usage is TRBV27 and J usage is TRBJ2-2; 9 bases map to TRBD2. Unmatched junction bases numbered 15, after V lost 6 bases and J lost 4 bases. The CDR3 runs to 18 residues. Germline lookup yields CDR1 MNHEY and CDR2 SMNVEV (reference sequence). CDR3 amino acids: CASRTSSTQRGATGELFF. The DNA of the CDR3 is TGTGCCAGCAGGACATCTTCTACCCAGCGGGGGGCCACCGGGGAGCTGTTTTTT.

This clone occurred once. The chain combines TRBV7-3 with TRBJ1-1; D not certain. The V gene's germline CDR1 is SGHTA and CDR2 FQGTGA. The CDR3 runs 14 residues. V lost 5 bases and J 0 bases, leaving 10 bases between the germline ends. The DNA for the CDR3 is TGTGCCAGCAGCCTTCGAGGATTGAACACTGAAGCTTTCTTT. Translating it yields CASSLRGLNTEAFF. Complete variable domain (other parts from reference TRBV7-3 and TRBJ1-1): GAGVSQTPSNKVTEKGKYVELRCDPISGHTALYWYRQSLGQGPEFLIYFQGTGAADDSGLPNDRFFAVRPEGSVSTLKIQRTERGDSAVYLCASSLRGLNTEAFFGQGTRLTVV.

The gene calls are TRBV25-1 and TRBJ2-2, with 7 positions matching TRBD1. J was trimmed by 2 bases and V by 5 bases; bases with no gene match: 5. Germline CDR1 reads MGHDK; CDR2 reads SYGVNS. The CDR3 covers 15 residues. CDR3 nucleotide sequence: TGTGCCAGCAGTCAGGGACAGATTAACACCGGGGAGCTGTTTTTT. Translating gives CASSQGQINTGELFF.

The rearrangement links TRBV27 to TRBJ2-7; the D is unclear. The CDR3 extends over 9 amino acids. V was trimmed by 9 bases and J by 6 bases, leaving 6 bases between them. Germline loops: CDR1 MNHEY, CDR2 SMNVEV (reference sequence). The chain's CDR3 is CASGAEQYF. CDR3 nucleotides: TGTGCCAGTGGAGCCGAGCAGTACTTC.

The chain combines TRBV7-9 with TRBJ2-5; TRBD2 might be the D (6 bases). The CDR3 is 13 amino acids. Germline CDR1 SEHNR, CDR2 FQNEAQ (reference sequence). V lost 5 bases to trimming and J lost 2 bases, with 9 bases between them. The CDR3 here is CASSDGTQETQYF. In nucleotides, the CDR3 is TGTGCCAGCAGCGATGGGACTCAAGAGACCCAGTACTTC.

V and J are TRBV15 and TRBJ2-7; 10 nucleotides match TRBD1. J gave up 6 bases and V 4 bases, and 6 bases lay outside the gene matches. This CDR3 is 14 amino acids long. The germline V gene has CDR1 LNHNV and CDR2 YYDKDF (reference sequence). In DNA form, the CDR3 reads TGTGCCACCAGCAAGCAGGGACAGGGGAGCGAGCAGTACTTC. This sequence encodes CATSKQGQGSEQYF.

The chain carries TRBV6-5 and TRBJ2-4; a possible D gene is TRBD2 (5 bases). Trimming stripped 5 bases from V and 0 bases from J, with 11 bases between. Germline CDR1 is MNHEY and CDR2 is SVGAGI. The CDR3 is 15 amino acids. CDR3 sequence: CASSRGSKAKNIQYF. The CDR3 DNA reads TGTGCCAGCAGTCGAGGGTCAAAAGCCAAAAACATTCAGTACTTC.

This rearrangement joins TRBV7-9 to TRBJ1-1; tentative D call: TRBD1 (6 bases). This CDR3 is built from 15 residues. Germline V gives CDR1 SEHNR, CDR2 FQNEAQ (reference sequence). Trimming took off 3 bases at V and 7 bases at J, with 18 bases between the two ends. CDR3 sequence: CASSFRLGNRDEAFF. The CDR3 DNA is TGTGCCAGCAGCTTTCGGCTTGGGAACAGGGATGAAGCTTTCTTT. The full variable domain, completed using reference TRBV7-9 and TRBJ1-1, is DTGVSQNPRHKITKRGQNVTFRCDPISEHNRLYWYRQTLGQGPEFLTYFQNEAQLEKSRLLSDRFSAERPKGSFSTLEIQRTEQGDSAMYLCASSFRLGNRDEAFFGQGTRLTVV.

Remarks on this clone: The junction differs from germline at one of its ends, possibly a read error. The chain employs TRBV28 and TRBJ2-4, with 9 bases that match TRBD1. The CDR3 consists of 14 residues. CDR1 and CDR2 (germline): MDHEN, SYDVKM. The CDR3 nucleotides read TGTGCCGTATCGCCACGGGGACAGGGCACATTACCTGTCTTC. Amino acid sequence: CAVSPRGQGTLPVF.

This rearrangement joins TRBV2 to TRBJ1-5, with TRBD1 matching over 7 bases. The CDR3 runs 16 residues. Trimming took 4 bases from V and 2 from J; bases not matched to a gene: 8. Germline V gene lookup returns CDR1 SNHLY and CDR2 FYNNEI. CDR3 sequence (DNA): TGTGCCAGCAGTGCGCGCGGACAGGTCGGCAATCAGCCCCAGCATTTT. It yields the protein CASSARGQVGNQPQHF.

This rearrangement joins TRBV5-4 to TRBJ2-7; D might be TRBD2 (5 bases). CDR1 is SGHNT and CDR2 is YYREEE in the germline V gene (reference sequence). The CDR3 extends over 15 amino acids. V lost 0 bases and J lost 2, with 12 bases in between. The CDR3 protein is CASSLVRGMAYEQYF. In DNA, the CDR3 is TGTGCCAGCAGCTTGGTCCGGGGTATGGCCTACGAGCAGTACTTC.

This clone was seen once. The CDR3, as DNA: TGTGCCAGCAGCCCCTCCTTGGGGGGGCAAGAGACCCAGTACTTC. This gives the protein CASSPSLGGQETQYF. The J gene is TRBJ2-5, the V gene TRBV5-4; 7 positions match TRBD2. CDR1 is SGHNT and CDR2 is YYREEE in the germline V gene (reference sequence). Germline trimming cut 4 bases from V and 2 bases from J; bases unmatched to any gene: 8. The CDR3 length is 15 residues. The whole variable domain, remainder taken from reference TRBV5-4 and TRBJ2-5, is ETGVTQSPTHLIKTRGQQVTLRCSSQSGHNTVSWYQQALGQGPQFIFQYYREEENGRGNFPPRFSGLQFPNYSSELNVNALELDDSALYLCASSPSLGGQETQYFGPGTRLLVL.

This clone appeared a few times. This sequence joins TRBV27 and TRBJ2-2; 10 bases align to TRBD2. V shed 6 bases, J shed 5 bases, and the junction held 6 bases outside the gene matches. This CDR3 spans 15 amino acids. From germline, CDR1 is MNHEY and CDR2 SMNVEV (reference sequence). CDR3 DNA: TGTGCCAGCAGCCTAGCGGGAGCGGGGACCGGGGAGCTGTTTTTT. Protein product: CASSLAGAGTGELFF.

The rearrangement uses TRBV6-5 and TRBJ1-2, with 7 bases identical to TRBD1. The CDR3 length is 15 residues. V dropped 6 bases and J dropped 5; count of bases not matched to a gene: 12. Germline V gives CDR1 MNHEY, CDR2 SVGAGI. DNA for the CDR3: TGTGCCAGCAGAAGGGTTCGCGGGGACAGTTATGGCTACACCTTC. Protein sequence: CASRRVRGDSYGYTF.

The V gene is TRBV28, the J gene TRBJ1-6; possibly TRBD1 for D (5 bases). CDR3 length: 14 amino acids. Germline CDR1 and CDR2: MDHEN and SYDVKM. V lost 10 bases to trimming and J lost 6 bases, with 16 bases between them. The CDR3 DNA is TGTGCCACCACCCGGGGAGGGACTAATTCACCCCTCCACTTT. This encodes CATTRGGTNSPLHF.

This clone was picked up a small number of times. The chain links TRBV9 to TRBJ1-6; D perhaps matches TRBD1 (5 bases). CDR1 is SGDLS and CDR2 is YYNGEE in the germline V gene. This CDR3 comprises 13 residues. V was pared by 2 bases and J by 11 bases, with 11 bases between. CDR3 sequence (DNA): TGTGCCAGCAGCGTGTCAGGGTTGCCACCCCTCCACTTT. Its protein product is CASSVSGLPPLHF.

The chain recombines TRBV5-1 with TRBJ2-1, with 7 bases fitting TRBD2. J lost 4 bases, V lost 4 bases, and 5 bases had no gene match. CDR3 length: 14 amino acids. The germline CDR1 and CDR2 sequences are SGHRS and YFSETQ. The CDR3 region is CASSTWGGYNEQFF. The CDR3 nucleotides read TGCGCCAGCAGCACCTGGGGGGGATACAATGAGCAGTTCTTC.

Notes on this clone: The junction departs from germline at one end; a sequencing error may be responsible. J is TRBJ2-2 and V is TRBV5-4; a possible D gene is TRBD2 (6 bases). Germline V gives CDR1 SGHNT, CDR2 YYREEE (reference sequence). The CDR3 is 14 residues long. CDR3: CASSLGRSTGGLFF. CDR3 in DNA: TGTGCCAGCAGCTTGGGCAGGAGCACCGGGGGGCTGTTTTTT.

There are a few counts of this clone. This chain links TRBV4-2 with TRBJ1-5; 9 bases match TRBD1. Germline V gene lookup returns CDR1 LGHNA and CDR2 YNFKEQ. The V segment lost 2 bases and the J segment 2 bases; nucleotides outside the gene matches: 7. This CDR3 comprises 17 residues. Written as DNA, the CDR3 is TGTGCCAGCAGCCAACGGGACAGGGTAGAAGGCAATCAGCCCCAGCATTTT. It translates to CASSQRDRVEGNQPQHF.

Here the CDR3 reads CASSPSLHSGANVLTF. DNA of the CDR3: TGTGCCAGCAGCCCTTCTTTACACAGTGGGGCCAACGTCCTGACTTTC. This rearrangement joins TRBV7-6 to TRBJ2-6, with no clear D. Germline CDR1 SGHVS, CDR2 FNYEAQ. This CDR3 has 16 residues. V was shortened by 5 bases and J by 3 bases, with 14 bases between the two germline ends.

The V call is TRBV6-1, the J call TRBJ2-3; D is unresolved. The CDR3 runs to 16 residues. The V end lost 4 bases, the J end lost 0 bases, and 14 bases lay between the germline ends. Germline V CDR1 and CDR2: MNHNS, SASEGT. Here the CDR3 DNA reads TGTGCCAGCAGTGCCGGTTTACGGGTGAGCACAGATACGCAGTATTTT. Translated: CASSAGLRVSTDTQYF.

The gene calls are TRBV24-1 and TRBJ1-5; D gene unclear. The length of the CDR3 is 13 residues. The ends were cut back, 7 bases at V and 1 base at J, with 7 bases in the middle. Germline V CDR1 and CDR2: KGHDR, SFDVKD. Written as DNA, the CDR3 is TGTGCCACCAGGGGCAGCAGCAATCAGCCCCAGCATTTT. Translated, it gives CATRGSSNQPQHF.

The J gene is TRBJ1-1, the V gene TRBV12-3 or TRBV12-4, with D perhaps TRBD1 (5 bases). Trimming pared 7 bases from V and 5 bases from J, leaving 8 bases between. The CDR3 has 11 amino acids. The CDR3 DNA reads as TGTGCCAGCACCCAGGGAACTGAAGCTTTCTTT. It translates to CASTQGTEAFF.